This record covers a single TCR beta chain. Antigen: not known. This sample was included in a study of T cell responses to AZD1222 COVID-19 vaccine. The CDR3 has 14 residues. V was trimmed by 3 bases and J by 5 bases, leaving 10 bases between them. Germline CDR1 SGHVS, CDR2 FQNEAQ. Assay used: immunoSEQ multiplex PCR; TCRdb lists only in-frame clones, some missing. This table holds more than 60,000 clones, roughly 82% found once. Broader study findings: Clonal diversity may have been underestimated, and the donors were mostly white British, with more females than males. Spike-wide vaccine-associated CD4 TCRs dominated at 160-218 and 743-854.

Sample: peripheral blood, taken on day 0 of AZD1222 vaccination. This TCR derives from an adult in good health. V gene TRBV7-8 combines with J gene TRBJ2-2; perhaps D is TRBD1 or TRBD2 (6 bases each). The CDR3 is CASSFGGGTGELFF. The CDR3 DNA sequence: TGTGCCAGCAGCTTCGGGGGCGGGACCGGGGAGCTGTTTTTT.